Listed here is a single TCR beta chain. The entry originates in a study of beta chain features in type 1 diabetes. Overall study context: Examination of sorted cells across all samples involved around 110 million cells.

There are 12 residues in the CDR3. V was clipped by 6 bases and J by 1 base, with 5 bases between them. Germline V gene sequence: CDR1 MDHEN, CDR2 SYDVKM. Every bit of the isolated RNA underwent reverse transcription, so sequencing read expressed TCRB transcripts. Only in-frame clones appear in the TCRdb table, and some are missing; sequencing was by immunoSEQ multiplex PCR. The data show 40,000 or so clones, around 52% seen once. The sequencing sample was made of Tregs from blood. The chain recombines TRBV28 with TRBJ2-3; D gene ambiguous. This clonotype was obtained from a woman younger than 35 in good health. As DNA, the CDR3 is TGTGCCAGCAGACAACGCACAGATACGCAGTATTTT. This encodes CASRQRTDTQYF.